Sequencing of this T cell receptor (beta chain) was carried out in a study of blood T cell repertoires in COVID-19. Study-level information: Donors in the United States, Italy and Spain gave samples during acute or convalescent COVID-19. In each case, the material was cDNA or gDNA derived from T cells, B-cell-depleted T cells, or PBMCs.

Using immunoSEQ multiplex PCR, the repertoire was profiled, and TCRdb retains in-frame clones only, with some absent. The sample includes about 100,000 clones, about 82% seen only once; the top ten take 13%. CDR1 is KGHDR, CDR2 SFDVKD, per germline. Trimming removed 5 bases from V and 2 bases from J; junction bases left unmatched: 2. This CDR3 has 14 amino acids. The genes are TRBV24-1 and TRBJ2-3, with TRBD1 identical over 8 bases. The sequence derives from a man aged 45-65 years with active or convalescent COVID-19. The sample taken for sequencing was peripheral blood. CDR3 in DNA: TGTGCCACCAGTGGGACAGGGCACACAGATACGCAGTATTTT. Its translation is CATSGTGHTDTQYF.